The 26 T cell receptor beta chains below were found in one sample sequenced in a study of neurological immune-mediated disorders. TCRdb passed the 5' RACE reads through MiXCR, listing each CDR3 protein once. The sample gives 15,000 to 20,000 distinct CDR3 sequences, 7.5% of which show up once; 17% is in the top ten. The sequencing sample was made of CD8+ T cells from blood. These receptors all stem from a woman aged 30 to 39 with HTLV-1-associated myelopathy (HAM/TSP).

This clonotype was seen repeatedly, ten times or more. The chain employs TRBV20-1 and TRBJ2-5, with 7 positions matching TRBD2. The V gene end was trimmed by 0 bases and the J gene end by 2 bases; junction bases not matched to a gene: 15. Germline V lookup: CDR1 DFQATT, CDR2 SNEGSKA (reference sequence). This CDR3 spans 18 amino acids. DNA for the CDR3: TGCAGTGCTAGAGATGGTGGGGGAGGGCGACATCCACAAGAGACCCAGTACTTC. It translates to CSARDGGGGRHPQETQYF.

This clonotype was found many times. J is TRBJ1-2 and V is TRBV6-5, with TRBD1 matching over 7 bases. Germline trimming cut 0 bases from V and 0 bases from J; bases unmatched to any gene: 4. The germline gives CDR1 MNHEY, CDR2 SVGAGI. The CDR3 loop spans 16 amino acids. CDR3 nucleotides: TGTGCCAGCAGTTACTCGAGGCAGGGGGCTAACTATGGCTACACCTTC. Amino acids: CASSYSRQGANYGYTF.

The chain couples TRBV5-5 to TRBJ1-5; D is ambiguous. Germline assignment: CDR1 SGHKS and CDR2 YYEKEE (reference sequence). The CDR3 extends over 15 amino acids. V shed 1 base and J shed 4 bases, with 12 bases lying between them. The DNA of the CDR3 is TGTGCCAGCAGCTTGTTTGGGAATAAAAATCAGCCCCAGCATTTT. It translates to CASSLFGNKNQPQHF.

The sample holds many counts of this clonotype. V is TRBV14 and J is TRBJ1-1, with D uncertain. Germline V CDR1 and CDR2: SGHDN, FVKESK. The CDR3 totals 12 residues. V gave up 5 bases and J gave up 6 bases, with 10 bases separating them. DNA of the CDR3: TGTGCCAGCAGCGTAAGACGAGCTGAAGCTTTCTTT. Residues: CASSVRRAEAFF.

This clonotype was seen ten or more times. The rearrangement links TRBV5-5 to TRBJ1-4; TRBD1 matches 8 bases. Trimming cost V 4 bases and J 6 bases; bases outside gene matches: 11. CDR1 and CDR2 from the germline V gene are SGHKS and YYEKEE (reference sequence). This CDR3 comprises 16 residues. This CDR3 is CASSLGQVIPDEKLFF. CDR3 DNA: TGTGCCAGCAGCCTGGGACAGGTGATTCCAGATGAAAAACTGTTTTTT.

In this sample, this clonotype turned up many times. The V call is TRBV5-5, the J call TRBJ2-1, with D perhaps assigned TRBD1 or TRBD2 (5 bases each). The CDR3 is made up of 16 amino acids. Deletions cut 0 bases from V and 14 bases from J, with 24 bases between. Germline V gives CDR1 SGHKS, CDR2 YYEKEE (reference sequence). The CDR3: CASSLGINRGEGPKFF. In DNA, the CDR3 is TGTGCCAGCAGCTTGGGTATTAATAGGGGTGAGGGGCCCAAGTTCTTC. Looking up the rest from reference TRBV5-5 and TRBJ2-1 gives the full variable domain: DAGVTQSPTHLIKTRGQQVTLRCSPISGHKSVSWYQQVLGQGPQFIFQYYEKEERGRGNFPDRFSARQFPNYSSELNVNALLLGDSALYLCASSLGINRGEGPKFFGPGTRLTVL.

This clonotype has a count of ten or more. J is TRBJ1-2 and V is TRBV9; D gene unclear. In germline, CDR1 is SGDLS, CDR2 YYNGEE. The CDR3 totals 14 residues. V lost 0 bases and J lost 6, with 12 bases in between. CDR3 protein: CASSVGVGTDGYTF. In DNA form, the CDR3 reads TGTGCCAGCAGCGTAGGCGTGGGTACGGATGGCTACACCTTC.

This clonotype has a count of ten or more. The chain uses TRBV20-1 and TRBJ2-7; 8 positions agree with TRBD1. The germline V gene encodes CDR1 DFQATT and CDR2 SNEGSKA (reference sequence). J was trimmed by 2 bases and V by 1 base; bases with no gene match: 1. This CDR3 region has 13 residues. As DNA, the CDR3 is TGCAGTGCTAGAGGACAGGGGACCTACGAGCAGTACTTC. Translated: CSARGQGTYEQYF.

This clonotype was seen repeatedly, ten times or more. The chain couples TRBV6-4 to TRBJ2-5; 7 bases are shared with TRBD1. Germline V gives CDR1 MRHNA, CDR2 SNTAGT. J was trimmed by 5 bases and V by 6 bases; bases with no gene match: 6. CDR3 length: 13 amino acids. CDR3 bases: TGTGCCAGCAGCCGGACAGGACTCGAGACCCAGTACTTC. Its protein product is CASSRTGLETQYF.

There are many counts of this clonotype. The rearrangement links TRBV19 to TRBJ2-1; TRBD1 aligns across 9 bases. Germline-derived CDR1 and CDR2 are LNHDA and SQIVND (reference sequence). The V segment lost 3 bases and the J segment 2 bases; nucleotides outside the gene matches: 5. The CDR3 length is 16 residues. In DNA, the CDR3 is TGTGCCAGTAGTATTAATACAGGGGGCACCTACAATGAGCAGTTCTTC. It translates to CASSINTGGTYNEQFF. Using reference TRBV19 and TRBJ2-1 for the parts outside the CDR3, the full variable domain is DGGITQSPKYLFRKEGQNVTLSCEQNLNHDAMYWYRQDPGQGLRLIYYSQIVNDFQKGDIAEGYSVSREKKESFPLTVTSAQKNPTAFYLCASSINTGGTYNEQFFGPGTRLTVL.

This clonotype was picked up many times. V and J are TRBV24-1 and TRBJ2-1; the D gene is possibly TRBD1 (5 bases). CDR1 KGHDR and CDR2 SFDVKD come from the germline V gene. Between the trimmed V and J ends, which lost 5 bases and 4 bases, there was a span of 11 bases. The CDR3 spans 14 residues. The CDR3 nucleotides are TGTGCCACCAGTGCAGGGCAGGGATACAATGAGCAGTTCTTC. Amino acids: CATSAGQGYNEQFF.

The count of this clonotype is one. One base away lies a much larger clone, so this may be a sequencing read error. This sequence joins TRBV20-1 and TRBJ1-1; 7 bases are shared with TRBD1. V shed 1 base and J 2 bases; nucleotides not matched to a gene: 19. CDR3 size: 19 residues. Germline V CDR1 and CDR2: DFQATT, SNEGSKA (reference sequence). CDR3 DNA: TGCAGTGCTAGAGCCCGGGTAGGGGGCGCGCGCGCCCTTAACACTGAAGCTTTCTTT. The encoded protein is CSARARVGGARALNTEAFF.

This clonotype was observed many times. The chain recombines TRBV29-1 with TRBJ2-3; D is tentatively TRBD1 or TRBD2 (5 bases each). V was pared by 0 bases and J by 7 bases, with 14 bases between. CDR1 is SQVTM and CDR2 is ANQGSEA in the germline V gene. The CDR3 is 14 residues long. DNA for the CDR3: TGCAGCGTTGAAGAAGTCCGGGACGCCAATACGCAGTATTTT. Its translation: CSVEEVRDANTQYF.

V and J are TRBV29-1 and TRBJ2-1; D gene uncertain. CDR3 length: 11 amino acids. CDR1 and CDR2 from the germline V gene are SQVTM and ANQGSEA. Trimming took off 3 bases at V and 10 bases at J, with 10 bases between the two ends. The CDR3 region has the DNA TGCAGCGTTGAGCGTTCCTACGAGCAGTTCTTC. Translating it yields CSVERSYEQFF.

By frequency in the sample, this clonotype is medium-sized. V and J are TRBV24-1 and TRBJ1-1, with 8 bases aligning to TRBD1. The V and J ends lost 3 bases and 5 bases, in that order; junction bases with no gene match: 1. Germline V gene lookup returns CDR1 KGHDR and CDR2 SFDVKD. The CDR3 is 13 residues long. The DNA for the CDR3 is TGTGCCACCAGTGATGACAGGGGAACTGAAGCTTTCTTT. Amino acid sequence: CATSDDRGTEAFF.

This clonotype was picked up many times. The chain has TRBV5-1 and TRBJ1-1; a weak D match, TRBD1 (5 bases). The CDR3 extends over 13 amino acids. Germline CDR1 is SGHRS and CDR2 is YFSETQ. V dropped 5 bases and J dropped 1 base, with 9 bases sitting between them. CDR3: CASSDGQNTEAFF. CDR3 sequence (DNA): TGCGCCAGCAGTGACGGACAGAACACTGAAGCTTTCTTT.

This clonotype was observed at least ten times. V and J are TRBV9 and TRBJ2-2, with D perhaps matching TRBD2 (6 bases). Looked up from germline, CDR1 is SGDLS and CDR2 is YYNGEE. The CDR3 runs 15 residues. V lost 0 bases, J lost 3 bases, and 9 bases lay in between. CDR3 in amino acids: CASSVDGGHTGELFF. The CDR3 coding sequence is TGTGCCAGCAGCGTAGATGGAGGGCACACCGGGGAGCTGTTTTTT. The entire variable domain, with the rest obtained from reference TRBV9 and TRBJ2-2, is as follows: DSGVTQTPKHLITATGQRVTLRCSPRSGDLSVYWYQQSLDQGLQFLIQYYNGEERAKGNILERFSAQQFPDLHSELNLSSLELGDSALYFCASSVDGGHTGELFFGEGSRLTVL.

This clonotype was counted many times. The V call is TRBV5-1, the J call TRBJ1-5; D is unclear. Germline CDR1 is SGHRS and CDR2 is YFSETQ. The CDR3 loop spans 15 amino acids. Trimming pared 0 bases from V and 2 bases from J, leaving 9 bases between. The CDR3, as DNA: TGCGCCAGCAGCTTGGAGGGCGGGCGCAATCAGCCCCAGCATTTT. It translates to CASSLEGGRNQPQHF.

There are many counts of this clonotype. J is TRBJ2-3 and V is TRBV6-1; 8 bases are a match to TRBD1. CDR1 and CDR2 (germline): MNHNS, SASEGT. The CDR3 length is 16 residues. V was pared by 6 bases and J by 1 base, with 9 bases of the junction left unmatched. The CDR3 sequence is CASRILDRVGTDTQYF. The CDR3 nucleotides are TGTGCCAGCAGGATCTTGGACAGGGTTGGCACAGATACGCAGTATTTT.

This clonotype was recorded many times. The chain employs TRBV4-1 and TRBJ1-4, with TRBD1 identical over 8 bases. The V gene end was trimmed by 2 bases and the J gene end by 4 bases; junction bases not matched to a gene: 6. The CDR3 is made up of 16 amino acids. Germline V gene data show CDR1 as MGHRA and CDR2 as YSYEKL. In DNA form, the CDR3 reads TGCGCCAGCAGCCAACTTTGGACAGGGTTTAATGAAAAACTGTTTTTT. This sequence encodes CASSQLWTGFNEKLFF.

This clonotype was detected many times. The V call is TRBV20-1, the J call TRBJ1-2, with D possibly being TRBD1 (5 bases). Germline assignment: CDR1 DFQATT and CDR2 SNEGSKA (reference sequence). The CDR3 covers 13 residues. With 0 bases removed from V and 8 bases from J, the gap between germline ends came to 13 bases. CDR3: CSARDLGTTGYTF. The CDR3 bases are TGCAGTGCTAGAGATCTGGGGACTACAGGCTACACCTTC.

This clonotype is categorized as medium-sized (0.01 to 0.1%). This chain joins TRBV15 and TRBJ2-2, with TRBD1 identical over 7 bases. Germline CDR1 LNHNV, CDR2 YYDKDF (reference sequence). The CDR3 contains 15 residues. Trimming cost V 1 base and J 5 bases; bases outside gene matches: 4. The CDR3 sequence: CATSRGDRATGELFF. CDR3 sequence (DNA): TGTGCCACCAGCAGAGGCGACAGGGCTACCGGGGAGCTGTTTTTT.

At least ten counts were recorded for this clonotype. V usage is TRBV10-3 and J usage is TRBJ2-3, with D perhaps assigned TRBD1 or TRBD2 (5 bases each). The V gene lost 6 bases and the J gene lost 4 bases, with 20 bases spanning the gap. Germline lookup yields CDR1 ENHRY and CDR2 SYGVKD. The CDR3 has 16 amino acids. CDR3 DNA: TGTGCCATCAGAGCTCCGGGACGCTCACGGGCAGATACGCAGTATTTT. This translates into CAIRAPGRSRADTQYF.

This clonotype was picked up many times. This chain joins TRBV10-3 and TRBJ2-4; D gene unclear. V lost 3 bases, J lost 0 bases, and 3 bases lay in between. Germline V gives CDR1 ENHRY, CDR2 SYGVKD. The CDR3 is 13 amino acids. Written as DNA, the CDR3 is TGTGCCATCAGTGACATAGCCAAAAACATTCAGTACTTC. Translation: CAISDIAKNIQYF.

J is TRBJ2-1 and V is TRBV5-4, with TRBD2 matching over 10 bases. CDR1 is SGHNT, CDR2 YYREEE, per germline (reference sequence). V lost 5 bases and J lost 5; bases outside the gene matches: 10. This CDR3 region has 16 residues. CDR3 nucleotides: TGTGCCAGCAGTCCCTATAGCGGGGGGCGGGACAATGAGCAGTTCTTC. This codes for CASSPYSGGRDNEQFF. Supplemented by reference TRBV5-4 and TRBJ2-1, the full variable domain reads ETGVTQSPTHLIKTRGQQVTLRCSSQSGHNTVSWYQQALGQGPQFIFQYYREEENGRGNFPPRFSGLQFPNYSSELNVNALELDDSALYLCASSPYSGGRDNEQFFGPGTRLTVL.

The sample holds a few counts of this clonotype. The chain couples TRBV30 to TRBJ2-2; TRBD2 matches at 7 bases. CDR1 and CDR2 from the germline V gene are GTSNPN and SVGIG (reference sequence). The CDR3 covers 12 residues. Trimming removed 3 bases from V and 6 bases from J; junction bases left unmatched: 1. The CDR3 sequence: CAWRRGAGELFF. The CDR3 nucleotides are TGTGCCTGGAGACGGGGGGCCGGGGAGCTGTTTTTT.